This T cell receptor beta chain was sequenced for a study of blood T cell repertoires in COVID-19. Sequenced by immunoSEQ multiplex PCR; TCRdb stores in-frame clones only, minus some. The data contain around 340,000 clones, 70% to 90% of them seen just once; the ten biggest clones take up less than 9%. Germline V gene sequence: CDR1 SGHNT, CDR2 YENEEA. Trimming removed 6 bases from V and 5 bases from J; junction bases left unmatched: 5. CDR3 length equals 15 residues. The TCR comes from a woman aged 60-75 years with COVID-19, enrolled during active disease. Sequenced sample: peripheral blood. The V gene is TRBV11-3, the J gene TRBJ2-5; 14 bases map to TRBD2. In nucleotides, the CDR3 is TGTGCCAGCAGACCGGGACTAGCGGGGGCTGAGACCCAGTACTTC. Amino acids: CASRPGLAGAETQYF.